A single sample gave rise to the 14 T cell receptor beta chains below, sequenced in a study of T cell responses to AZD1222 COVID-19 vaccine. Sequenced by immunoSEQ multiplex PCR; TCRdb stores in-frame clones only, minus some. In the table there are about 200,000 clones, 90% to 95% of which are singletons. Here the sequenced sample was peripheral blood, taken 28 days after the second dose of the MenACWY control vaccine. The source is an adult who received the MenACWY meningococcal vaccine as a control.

CDR3 amino acids: CASTGQPQHF. The CDR3 DNA reads as TGTGCCAGCACGGGGCAGCCCCAGCATTTT. The V call is TRBV6-5, the J call TRBJ1-5, with unresolved D. From germline, CDR1 is MNHEY and CDR2 SVGAGI. Between the trimmed V and J ends, which lost 7 bases and 7 bases, there was a span of 5 bases. This CDR3 has 10 residues.

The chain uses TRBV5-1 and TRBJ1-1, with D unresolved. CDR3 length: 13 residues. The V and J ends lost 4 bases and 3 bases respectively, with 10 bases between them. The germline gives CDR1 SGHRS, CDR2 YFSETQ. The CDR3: CASSAMVDTEAFF. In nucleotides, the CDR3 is TGCGCCAGCAGCGCAATGGTAGACACTGAAGCTTTCTTT.

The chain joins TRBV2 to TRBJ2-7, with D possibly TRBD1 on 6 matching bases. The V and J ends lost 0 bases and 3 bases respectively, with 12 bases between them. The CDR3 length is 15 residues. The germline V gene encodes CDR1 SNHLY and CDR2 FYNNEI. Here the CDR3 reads CASSEARGRGYEQYF. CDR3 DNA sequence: TGTGCCAGCAGTGAAGCGAGAGGCAGGGGCTACGAGCAGTACTTC.

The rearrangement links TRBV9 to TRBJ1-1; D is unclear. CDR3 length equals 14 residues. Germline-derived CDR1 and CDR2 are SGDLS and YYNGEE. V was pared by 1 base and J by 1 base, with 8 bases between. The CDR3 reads CASSVRSGNTEAFF. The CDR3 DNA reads TGTGCCAGCAGCGTAAGGTCAGGGAACACTGAAGCTTTCTTT.

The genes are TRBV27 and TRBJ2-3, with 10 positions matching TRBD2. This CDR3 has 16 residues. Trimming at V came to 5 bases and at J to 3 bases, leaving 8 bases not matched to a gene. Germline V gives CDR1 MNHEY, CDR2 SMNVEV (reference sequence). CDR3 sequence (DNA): TGTGCCAGCAGTCGAACCCCGACTAGCGGGACAGATACGCAGTATTTT. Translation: CASSRTPTSGTDTQYF.

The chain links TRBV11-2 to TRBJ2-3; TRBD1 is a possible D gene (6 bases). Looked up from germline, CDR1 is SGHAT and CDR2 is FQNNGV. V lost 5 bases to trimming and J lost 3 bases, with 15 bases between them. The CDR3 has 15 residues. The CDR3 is CASSRFSTGTDTQYF. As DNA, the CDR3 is TGTGCCAGCAGCCGCTTCTCGACAGGTACAGATACGCAGTATTTT.

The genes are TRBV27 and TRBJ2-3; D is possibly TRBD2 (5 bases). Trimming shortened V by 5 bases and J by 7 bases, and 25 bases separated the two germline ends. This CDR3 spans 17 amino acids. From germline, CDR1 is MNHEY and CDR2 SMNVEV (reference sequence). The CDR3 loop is CASSPTPAAGVPYTQYF. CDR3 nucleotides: TGTGCCAGCAGTCCAACCCCGGCCGCCGGGGTACCCTATACGCAGTATTTT.

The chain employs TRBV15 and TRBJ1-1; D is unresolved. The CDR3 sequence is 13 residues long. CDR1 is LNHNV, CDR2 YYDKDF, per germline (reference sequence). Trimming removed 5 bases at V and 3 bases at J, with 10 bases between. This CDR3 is CATSSGKYTEAFF. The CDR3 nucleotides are TGTGCCACCAGCTCTGGGAAGTACACTGAAGCTTTCTTT.

The CDR3 DNA reads TGTGCCAGCAGCATTAACTCCTACGAGCAGTACTTC. It yields the protein CASSINSYEQYF. The V and J genes are TRBV7-9 and TRBJ2-7; D remains unclear. The length of the CDR3 is 12 residues. Trimming pared 5 bases from V and 0 bases from J, leaving 5 bases between. Per germline, CDR1 SEHNR and CDR2 FQNEAQ (reference sequence).

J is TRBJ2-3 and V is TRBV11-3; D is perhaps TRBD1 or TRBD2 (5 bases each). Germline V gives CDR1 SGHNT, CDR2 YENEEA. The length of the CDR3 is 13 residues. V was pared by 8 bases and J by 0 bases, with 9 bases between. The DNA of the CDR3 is TGTGCCAGCGGCCGGGACAGCACAGATACGCAGTATTTT. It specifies CASGRDSTDTQYF.

DNA of the CDR3: TGCGCCAGCAGCTGGACAGGGGGTAACTATGGCTACACCTTC. It codes for CASSWTGGNYGYTF. This sequence joins TRBV5-1 and TRBJ1-2; 10 bases line up with TRBD1. Germline values: CDR1 SGHRS, CDR2 YFSETQ. The CDR3 has 14 amino acids. The V segment lost 3 bases and the J segment 1 base; nucleotides outside the gene matches: 0.

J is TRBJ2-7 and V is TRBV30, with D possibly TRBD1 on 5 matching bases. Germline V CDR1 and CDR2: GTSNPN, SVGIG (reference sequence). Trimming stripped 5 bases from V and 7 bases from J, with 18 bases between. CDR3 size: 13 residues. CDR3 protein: CAWETAGSREQYF. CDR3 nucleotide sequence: TGTGCCTGGGAGACGGCAGGGTCTAGGGAGCAGTACTTC.

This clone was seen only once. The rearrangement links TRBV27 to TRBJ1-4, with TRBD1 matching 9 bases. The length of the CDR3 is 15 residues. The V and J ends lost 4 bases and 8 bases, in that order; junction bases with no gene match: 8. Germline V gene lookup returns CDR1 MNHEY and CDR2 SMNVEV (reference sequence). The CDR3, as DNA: TGTGCCAGCAGTTCGGGGGGGACAGGGCGGGAAAAACTGTTTTTT. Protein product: CASSSGGTGREKLFF.

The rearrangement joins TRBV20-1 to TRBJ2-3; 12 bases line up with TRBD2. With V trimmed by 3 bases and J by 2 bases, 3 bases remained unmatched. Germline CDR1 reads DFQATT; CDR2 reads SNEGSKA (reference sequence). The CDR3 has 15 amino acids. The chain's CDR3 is CSASRTSGITDTQYF. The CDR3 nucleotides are TGCAGTGCTAGTAGGACTAGCGGGATCACAGATACGCAGTATTTT.